One sample yielded the 2 T cell receptor beta chains listed below, sequenced in a study of blood T cells in healthy people across ages. PCR was performed a second time for about 7 to 11 cycles using a sample-barcoded 5' primer and a J-beta primer mix. TCRdb itself ran the 5' RACE reads through MiXCR, one entry per CDR3 protein. The sample includes under 800,000 distinct CDR3 sequences, about 42% of them seen just once. Sequencing was carried out using blood. The receptors were sampled from a woman aged 55-75 years in good health.

This clonotype was seen many times. The gene calls are TRBV10-3 and TRBJ1-1; D may be TRBD1 (6 bases). Per the germline V gene, CDR1 is ENHRY and CDR2 is SYGVKD. V gave up 7 bases and J gave up 3 bases, with 12 bases separating them. The CDR3 spans 13 residues. In nucleotides, the CDR3 is TGTGCCATCAACACAGGGCTGGACACTGAAGCTTTCTTT. Residues: CAINTGLDTEAFF.

The J gene is TRBJ1-1, the V gene TRBV7-9; 8 nucleotides agree with TRBD1. The length of the CDR3 is 16 residues. Germline values: CDR1 SEHNR, CDR2 FQNEAQ (reference sequence). The V gene end was trimmed by 1 base and the J gene end by 2 bases; junction bases not matched to a gene: 6. For the CDR3, the DNA is TGTGCCAGCAGCTTAGGAGGGACAGGAGTCAACACTGAAGCTTTCTTT. It translates to CASSLGGTGVNTEAFF.